The source of this T cell receptor (beta chain) is a study of blood T cell repertoires in COVID-19 (dated by TCRdb to the early 2020s). Regarding the research as a whole: Collaborator samples came from the United States, Italy and Spain and covered acute and convalescent phases of COVID-19. The material from the prospective study consisted of cDNA or gDNA derived from T cells, B-cell-depleted T cells, or PBMCs. Samples were obtained from the ongoing ImmuneRACE study (first 160 participants) and from some 1,300 subjects provided by 6 global collaborators. A freely available public database, intended as a resource for researchers studying the immune response to SARS-CoV-2, is where the repertoires were released. Where available, HLA class I and class II types were taken from metadata supplied by the sample provider and were not determined by assay-based typing. Subjects who had been exposed to COVID-19, were actively infected with it, or had recovered from it provided the deeply sampled blood TCRbeta repertoires that made up the dataset. The sample metadata nearly always contained a de-identified subject ID, COVID-19 status, age in years and sex. On the study overall, not on this receptor specifically: The amount of clinical and demographic metadata varied by source and participant and was provided uncurated.

Participants in the prospective study were enrolled through a virtual design, were aged about 18 to 100 years, and lived in approximately 25 United States geographic areas. In the prospective study, participants were assigned to cohorts based on the clinical history participants reported in a screening survey and a study questionnaire. Recovered participants in ImmuneRACE Cohort 3 were defined by two consecutive negative NP/OP PCR tests, clearance by a healthcare professional, or resolution of symptoms. In the prospective study, whole blood, serum and a nasopharyngeal or oropharyngeal swab were collected from each participant by mobile phlebotomists. Additional blood draws and questionnaires over an approximately two-month period could optionally be provided by prospective study participants. Before DNA extraction, prospective study blood samples were shipped either frozen or at room temperature.

TCRbeta CDR3 regions were amplified from genomic DNA using the immunoSEQ Assay, a bias-controlled multiplex PCR. In the authors' own workflow: Within the assay, amplification of reference gene primers was used to estimate how many nucleated cells each sample contained. To quantify the absolute abundance of each unique TCRbeta CDR3 rearrangement, sequence reads were collapsed and filtered. For each sample, productive Simpson clonality was calculated as the square root of Simpson's diversity index across productive rearrangements. Held by TCRdb, this immuneACCESS table contains in-frame sequences only and omits some clones. Under half of the omission traces to an unresolved V gene where checked; the cause of the rest is unknown. That table is the source of V, J and clone size, and D and trimming were worked out from the DNA. The table for this sample lists approximately 230,000 clones; 85% to 90% of them were counted only once. Of the sample, 15% falls within the top ten clones.

Inclusive of the bounding cysteine and phenylalanine, the CDR3 is 15 residues long. The entry retains the CDR3 DNA only, 45 bases that are in frame from base 1. The germline V gene sets CDR1 to MGHRA and CDR2 to YSYEKL. The junction carries 15 bases between V and J, which are trimmed by 4 bases and 3 bases respectively. Comments on this clone: The antigen this receptor binds is unknown. There are no base qualities to consult, and no much larger clone falls within one base.

Sequenced: PBMCs or T cells enriched from blood (not recorded which). The source is a man aged 18-30 years who had recovered from COVID-19. The chain employs TRBV4-1 and TRBJ1-1; a tentative D call is TRBD1 (5 bases match). The encoded CDR3 is CASSLTRGSHTEAFF. The sequenced DNA is TGCGCCAGCAGCCTGACTCGGGGGTCCCACACTGAAGCTTTCTTT.